This T cell receptor beta chain was profiled in a study of T-cell reconstitution after alpha-beta-depleted transplantation in children. Notes on the study in general: Newly produced T cells mostly provided counts and TCRbeta diversity after one year, as hyperexpanded clones declined.

Library preparation (for TCRbeta) was performed with unique molecular identifiers. In TCRdb, the PCR reads were re-called with MiXCR into one record per CDR3 protein. The table shows 600,000 to 800,000 distinct CDR3 sequences, with around 13% occurring only once. There are many counts of this clonotype. Its antigen is not known. V was clipped by 6 bases and J by 8 bases; unmatched bases: 10. CDR3 length equals 14 residues. Germline V gene sequence: CDR1 DFQATT, CDR2 SNEGSKA (reference sequence). Material: PBMCs, obtained before TCRalphabeta/CD19-depleted stem cell transplant. The J gene is TRBJ2-1, the V gene TRBV20-1, with 10 bases that match TRBD2. The TCR was taken from a girl aged 2-10 years with congenital amegakaryocytic thrombocytopenia, due to receive a stem cell transplant. CDR3 in amino acids: CSADLAGESYEQFF. The CDR3 region has the DNA TGCAGTGCAGACCTAGCGGGAGAATCGTATGAGCAGTTCTTC.